The sequence of this TCR beta chain was determined in a study of T cell responses to AZD1222 COVID-19 vaccine. General study results and limits: Two AZD1222 doses significantly raised spike-specific TCR breadth and depth over controls.

A remark on this clone: Its target is unknown.

Per the germline V gene, CDR1 is MNHEY and CDR2 is SVGAGI. The CDR3 length is 12 residues. Trimming removed 5 bases from V and 7 bases from J; junction bases left unmatched: 4. Data came from immunoSEQ multiplex PCR; TCRdb stores just in-frame clones and leaves some out. The data contain around 160,000 clones, roughly 90% of them seen just once; the ten biggest clones take up approximately 5.7%. The sample consisted of peripheral blood, taken on day 0 of AZD1222 vaccination. The V call is TRBV6-5, the J call TRBJ1-1; 7 positions agree with TRBD1. The clonotype comes from an adult in good health. The CDR3 here is CASSHNRGEAFF. The CDR3 nucleotides read TGTGCCAGCAGTCATAACAGGGGTGAAGCTTTCTTT.